This passage covers 20 T cell receptor beta chains from one sample sequenced in a study of OX40 agonist ivuxolimab in advanced cancers. The data were produced by immunoSEQ multiplex PCR, yet TCRdb's version contains in-frame clones alone and is incomplete. This table holds 45,000 or so clones, around 80% found once. This specimen was CD4+ or CD8+ T cells sorted from blood, taken in a trial of the OX40 agonist ivuxolimab. The receptors were sampled from an adult with an advanced solid tumor such as melanoma, head and neck, liver or kidney cancer.

This clone was observed a single time. J is TRBJ2-7 and V is TRBV11-1; D ambiguous. From germline, CDR1 is SGHAT and CDR2 FQDESV (reference sequence). There are 13 residues in the CDR3. The germline V and J ends were trimmed by 1 base and 4 bases, with 8 bases remaining between them. The CDR3 DNA reads TGTGCCAGCAGCTTAGGACCCAATTACGAGCAGTACTTC. This sequence encodes CASSLGPNYEQYF.

In regard to this clone: Within the sample, other DNA sequences also encode this same CDR3. The chain employs TRBV9 and TRBJ2-2; D not certain. Germline V lookup: CDR1 SGDLS, CDR2 YYNGEE. The CDR3 extends over 12 amino acids. Trimming removed 0 bases at V and 7 bases at J, with 4 bases between. The CDR3 DNA reads TGTGCCAGCAGCGTAGGGGGCGGGGAGCTGTTTTTT. Translation gives CASSVGGGELFF.

This sequence joins TRBV9 and TRBJ2-6; D perhaps matches TRBD2 (5 bases). This CDR3 spans 17 amino acids. V lost 4 bases, J lost 2 bases, and 16 bases lay in between. Germline CDR1 is SGDLS and CDR2 is YYNGEE. The CDR3 loop reads CASSSPKRGTGANVLTF. CDR3 DNA sequence: TGTGCCAGCAGCTCCCCAAAACGGGGAACTGGGGCCAACGTCCTGACTTTC.

The chain links TRBV5-1 to TRBJ1-3, with 7 nucleotides matching TRBD1. Trimming cost V 4 bases and J 2 bases; bases outside gene matches: 6. Germline V lookup: CDR1 SGHRS, CDR2 YFSETQ. This CDR3 contains 15 residues. CDR3 region: CASSPYQGAGNTIYF. DNA for the CDR3: TGCGCCAGCAGCCCGTACCAGGGGGCTGGAAACACCATATATTTT.

The V and J genes are TRBV14 and TRBJ1-1; D remains unclear. Per the germline V gene, CDR1 is SGHDN and CDR2 is FVKESK. Trimming left V 0 bases short and J 1 base short, with 9 bases between. The CDR3 length is 15 residues. CDR3: CASSQDAAANTEAFF. CDR3 coding DNA: TGTGCCAGCAGCCAAGATGCGGCGGCGAACACTGAAGCTTTCTTT.

This chain joins TRBV6-4 and TRBJ1-1; D call uncertain. This CDR3 has 13 amino acids. V was clipped by 7 bases and J by 3 bases, with 12 bases between them. Germline CDR1 reads MRHNA; CDR2 reads SNTAGT. For the CDR3, the DNA is TGTGCCAGCAAAAAAGGAGTGGACACTGAAGCTTTCTTT. Protein product: CASKKGVDTEAFF.

The chain employs TRBV6-1 and TRBJ2-3; D call uncertain. Germline CDR1 MNHNS, CDR2 SASEGT. CDR3 length: 14 amino acids. V shed 3 bases and J shed 1 base, with 8 bases lying between them. CDR3: CASSDHRGTDTQYF. Here the CDR3 DNA reads TGTGCCAGCAGTGACCACCGGGGCACAGATACGCAGTATTTT.

The chain links TRBV29-1 to TRBJ2-2, with 9 positions matching TRBD2. The CDR3 spans 13 residues. The germline V gene has CDR1 SQVTM and CDR2 ANQGSEA. After removal of 4 bases from V and 7 bases from J, the junction contained 4 bases not matched to a gene. CDR3 amino acids: CSVVAGGDGELFF. DNA of the CDR3: TGCAGCGTTGTGGCGGGAGGGGACGGGGAGCTGTTTTTT.

The CDR3 sequence: CASSVGGPGMNTEAFF. In nucleotides, the CDR3 is TGTGCCAGCAGCGTAGGAGGGCCGGGGATGAACACTGAAGCTTTCTTT. J is TRBJ1-1 and V is TRBV9; D is unresolved. The germline gives CDR1 SGDLS, CDR2 YYNGEE. There are 16 residues in the CDR3. Trimming removed 0 bases at V and 0 bases at J, with 12 bases between.

The chain joins TRBV29-1 to TRBJ2-3; the match to TRBD2 covers 8 bases. Germline CDR1 reads SQVTM; CDR2 reads ANQGSEA. CDR3 size: 14 residues. V lost 4 bases, J lost 2 bases, and 5 bases stayed unmatched. The CDR3 DNA reads TGCAGCGTTGCGATAGCGGGAATCACAGATACGCAGTATTTT. This encodes CSVAIAGITDTQYF.

The rearrangement joins TRBV18 to TRBJ2-5; TRBD2 agrees at 10 bases. The J segment lost 3 bases and the V segment lost 3 bases, leaving 7 bases of the junction unmatched. CDR3 length: 16 amino acids. Germline V gene data show CDR1 as KGHSH and CDR2 as LQKENI. Here the CDR3 DNA reads TGTGCCAGCTCACCGATCCCAGCGGGAGGGGAAGAGACCCAGTACTTC. It codes for CASSPIPAGGEETQYF.

This clone was recorded a few times. This chain joins TRBV18 and TRBJ2-1, with 8 bases fitting TRBD1. J lost 7 bases, V lost 4 bases, and 9 bases had no gene match. CDR3 length equals 15 residues. CDR1 is KGHSH and CDR2 is LQKENI in the germline V gene. CDR3 residues: CASSRDRGTSNEQFF. The CDR3 DNA sequence: TGTGCCAGCTCACGTGACAGGGGAACATCGAATGAGCAGTTCTTC.

The rearrangement joins TRBV30 to TRBJ1-3; a weak D match, TRBD1 (6 bases). V dropped 0 bases and J dropped 4 bases, with 13 bases sitting between them. Germline V lookup: CDR1 GTSNPN, CDR2 SVGIG (reference sequence). This CDR3 spans 15 amino acids. For the CDR3, the DNA is TGTGCCTGGAGTGTCCCCACAGGGAAAGGAAACACCATATATTTT. Its protein is CAWSVPTGKGNTIYF.

This clone was found a few times. The chain uses TRBV12-2 and TRBJ2-2; the D call of TRBD2 is as the table states it, not checked on the DNA. TRBV12-2 is deemed a pseudogene. The CDR3 runs to 18 residues. The CDR3 reads CASRLIASGRGNTGELFF. In DNA form, the CDR3 reads TGTGCAAGTCGCTTAATAGCTAGCGGGAGGGGAAACACCGGGGAGCTGTTTTTT.

The genes are TRBV19 and TRBJ1-1, with a weak D call TRBD1 (6 bases). The CDR3 extends over 15 amino acids. Germline CDR1 is LNHDA and CDR2 is SQIVND (reference sequence). Trimming took 2 bases from V and 1 from J, leaving 11 bases between them. The CDR3 here is CASSINRAANTEAFF. In DNA form, the CDR3 reads TGTGCCAGTAGTATAAACAGGGCGGCGAACACTGAAGCTTTCTTT.

The chain joins TRBV7-8 to TRBJ2-1, with D unclear. The CDR3 runs 16 residues. The germline V and J ends were trimmed by 1 base and 6 bases, with 16 bases remaining between them. Germline lookup yields CDR1 SGHVS and CDR2 FQNEAQ. The CDR3 loop is CASSLVRLVVANEQFF. CDR3 nucleotides: TGTGCCAGCAGCTTAGTCAGATTGGTAGTGGCCAATGAGCAGTTCTTC.

The V call is TRBV7-2, the J call TRBJ2-3; 7 nucleotides agree with TRBD1. Germline V CDR1 and CDR2: SGHTA, FQGNSA. This CDR3 region has 15 residues. V lost 5 bases and J lost 0; bases outside the gene matches: 5. CDR3 sequence reads: CASSPDRASTDTQYF. CDR3 sequence (DNA): TGTGCCAGCAGCCCCGACAGGGCGAGCACAGATACGCAGTATTTT.

This clone was observed a handful of times. This chain uses TRBV6-5 with TRBJ2-1; D possibly corresponds to TRBD1 (5 bases). The CDR3 extends over 14 amino acids. CDR1 is MNHEY and CDR2 is SVGAGI in the germline V gene. Trimming removed 8 bases at V and 7 bases at J, with 18 bases between. In DNA, the CDR3 is TGTGCCAGCCGGACCGGACAAAGCATGAATGAGCAGTTCTTC. This sequence encodes CASRTGQSMNEQFF.

The chain uses TRBV5-6 and TRBJ1-1, with D possibly being TRBD1 (6 bases). The V end lost 4 bases, the J end lost 4 bases, and 14 bases lay between the germline ends. CDR1 and CDR2 (germline): SGHDT, YYEEEE. The length of the CDR3 is 14 residues. Here the CDR3 DNA reads TGTGCCAGCAGCGTGGACAGTTCCTCCACTGAAGCTTTCTTT. Translated: CASSVDSSSTEAFF. The full variable domain, in which reference TRBV5-6 and TRBJ1-1 provide the parts outside the CDR3, is DAGVTQSPTHLIKTRGQQVTLRCSPKSGHDTVSWYQQALGQGPQFIFQYYEEEERQRGNFPDRFSGHQFPNYSSELNVNALLLGDSALYLCASSVDSSSTEAFFGQGTRLTVV.

The rearrangement joins TRBV5-6 to TRBJ1-1; D is undetermined. CDR3 size: 12 residues. V was clipped by 7 bases and J by 1 base, with 8 bases between them. Germline loops: CDR1 SGHDT, CDR2 YYEEEE. The CDR3 loop reads CASGQQNTEAFF. For the CDR3, the DNA is TGTGCCAGCGGTCAGCAGAACACTGAAGCTTTCTTT.